This T cell receptor beta chain originates from a study of T-cell reconstitution after alpha-beta-depleted transplantation in children. Findings of the study overall: Alpha-beta T cells about two months after transplant reportedly derived from several hundred expanded graft clones. One year after transplant, T-cell counts and diversity came mostly from newly produced T cells.

This CDR3 comprises 11 residues. Trimming shortened V by 8 bases and J by 4 bases, and 6 bases separated the two germline ends. Germline V gene data show CDR1 as LNHNV and CDR2 as YYDKDF (reference sequence). As it was prepared, the TCRbeta library received unique molecular identifiers. TCRdb processed the PCR reads anew with MiXCR; each CDR3 protein has one entry. The data hold 700,000 to 950,000 distinct CDR3 sequences, with 16% observed a single time. This clonotype was seen ten or more times. Its matching antigen is unknown. The genes are TRBV15 and TRBJ2-1, with D unclear. Sequenced material: PBMCs, mostly from graft donor cells, taken 360 days after TCRalphabeta/CD19-depleted stem cell transplant. This TCR was sampled from a male patient under 18 who had a stem cell transplant for acute lymphoblastic leukemia, so the T cells may come from the graft donor. The CDR3 spells CATSRYNEQFF. CDR3 in DNA: TGTGCCACCTCCAGGTACAATGAGCAGTTCTTC.